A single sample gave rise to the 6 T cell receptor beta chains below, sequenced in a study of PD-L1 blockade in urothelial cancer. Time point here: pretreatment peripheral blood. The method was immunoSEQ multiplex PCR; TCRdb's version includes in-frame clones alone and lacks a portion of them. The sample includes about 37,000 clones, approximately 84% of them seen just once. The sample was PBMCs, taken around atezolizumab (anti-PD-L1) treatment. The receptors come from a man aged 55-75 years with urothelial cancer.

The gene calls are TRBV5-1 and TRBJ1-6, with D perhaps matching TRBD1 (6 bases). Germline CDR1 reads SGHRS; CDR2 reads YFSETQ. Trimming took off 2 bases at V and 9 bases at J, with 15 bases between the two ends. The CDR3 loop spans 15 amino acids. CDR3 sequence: CASSLDGQGFSPLHF. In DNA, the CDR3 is TGCGCCAGCAGCTTAGACGGGCAGGGGTTTTCACCCCTCCACTTT.

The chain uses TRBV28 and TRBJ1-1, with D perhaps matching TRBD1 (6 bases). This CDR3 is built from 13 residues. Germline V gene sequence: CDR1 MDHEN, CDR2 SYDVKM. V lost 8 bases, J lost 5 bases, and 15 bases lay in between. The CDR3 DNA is TGTGCCAGCCTAATTCTCGACAGGACTGAAGCTTTCTTT. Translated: CASLILDRTEAFF.

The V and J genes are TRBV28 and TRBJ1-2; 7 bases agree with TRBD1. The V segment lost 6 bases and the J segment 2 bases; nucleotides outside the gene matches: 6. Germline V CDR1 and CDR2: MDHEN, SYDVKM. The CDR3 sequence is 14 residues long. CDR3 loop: CASRSGQTNYGYTF. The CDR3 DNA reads TGTGCCAGCAGATCGGGACAGACAAACTATGGCTACACCTTC.

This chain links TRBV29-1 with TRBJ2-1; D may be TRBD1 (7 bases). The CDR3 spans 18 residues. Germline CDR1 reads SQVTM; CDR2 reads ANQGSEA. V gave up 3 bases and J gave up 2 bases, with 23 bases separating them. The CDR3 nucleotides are TGCAGCGTTGAGGGCGGCGGGGCAGGGGGTTTGCCCTACAATGAGCAGTTCTTC. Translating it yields CSVEGGGAGGLPYNEQFF.

The CDR3 region is CASSLISGNTEAFF. The CDR3 nucleotides read TGTGCCAGCAGCTTAATATCGGGGAACACTGAAGCTTTCTTT. This chain links TRBV7-8 with TRBJ1-1; D is unresolved. Germline V gene lookup returns CDR1 SGHVS and CDR2 FQNEAQ. The V and J ends lost 2 bases and 1 base respectively, with 8 bases between them. The CDR3 totals 14 residues.

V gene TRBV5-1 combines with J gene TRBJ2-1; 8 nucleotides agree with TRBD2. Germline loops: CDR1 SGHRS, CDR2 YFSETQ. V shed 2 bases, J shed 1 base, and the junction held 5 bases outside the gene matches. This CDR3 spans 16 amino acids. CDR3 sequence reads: CASSLTSGGSYNEQFF. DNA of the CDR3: TGCGCCAGCAGCTTAACCTCGGGAGGGTCCTACAATGAGCAGTTCTTC.